The source of this T cell receptor (beta chain) is a study of T cells expressing NK-cell markers. This CDR3 contains 16 residues. Per the germline V gene, CDR1 is LNHDA and CDR2 is SQIVND (reference sequence). For each CDR3 protein, TCRdb gives one entry from its re-call of the 5' RACE reads, without DNA. The table gives 400,000 to 450,000 distinct CDR3 sequences; the top ten clones make up approximately 6.8% of it. What was sequenced was blood T cells: a sorted CD56 or NKG2C T cell subset, CD4+ or CD8+ T cells, or bulk PBMC T cells (not recorded which). V and J are TRBV19 and TRBJ2-3; TCRdb names TRBD1, which stays unverified in the absence of DNA. This receptor was obtained from a woman between 18 and 70 years old in good health. CDR3 amino acids: CASSIALLASTDTQYF.